Below are 29 T cell receptor beta chains sequenced from a single sample in a study of blood T cell repertoires in COVID-19. Using immunoSEQ multiplex PCR, the repertoire was profiled, and TCRdb retains in-frame clones only, with some absent. The repertoire includes about half a million clones, 70% to 90% of them detected once, and more than 3% sits in the top ten. The specimen sequenced was peripheral blood. The receptors shown here come from a human donor in a cohort sampled during active COVID-19.

V gene TRBV5-4 combines with J gene TRBJ2-1, with D possibly matching TRBD2 (7 bases). Germline V gene sequence: CDR1 SGHNT, CDR2 YYREEE (reference sequence). Trimming shortened V by 1 base and J by 6 bases, and 14 bases separated the two germline ends. The CDR3 is 15 residues long. The CDR3 protein is CASSLSTGGPNEQFF. CDR3 DNA sequence: TGTGCCAGCAGCTTGTCAACCGGGGGGCCCAATGAGCAGTTCTTC.

The chain couples TRBV4-1 to TRBJ2-1; 10 nucleotides agree with TRBD2. J lost 7 bases, V lost 0 bases, and 9 bases had no gene match. This CDR3 contains 17 residues. Germline lookup yields CDR1 MGHRA and CDR2 YSYEKL. This chain's CDR3 is CASSQDRASGSQNEQFF. The DNA for the CDR3 is TGCGCCAGCAGCCAAGATCGGGCTAGCGGGAGCCAAAATGAGCAGTTCTTC.

The chain carries TRBV19 and TRBJ1-1, with 9 bases aligning to TRBD1. The CDR3 totals 18 residues. Per germline, CDR1 LNHDA and CDR2 SQIVND (reference sequence). Trimming took 7 bases from V and 2 from J; bases not matched to a gene: 17. For the CDR3, the DNA is TGTGCCAGTAATCATCCCCGGGACAGGGCCTCGAAAAACACTGAAGCTTTCTTT. Protein sequence: CASNHPRDRASKNTEAFF.

This chain uses TRBV5-1 with TRBJ2-1, with 7 bases identical to TRBD2. The CDR3 contains 15 residues. Germline CDR1 is SGHRS and CDR2 is YFSETQ. V shed 4 bases and J 1 base; nucleotides not matched to a gene: 5. The CDR3 DNA sequence: TGCGCCAGCAGCCGTACTAGCGCGTCCTACAATGAGCAGTTCTTC. Its translation: CASSRTSASYNEQFF.

This clone was detected once. This same CDR3 is encoded by further DNA sequences in the sample. The V call is TRBV5-4, the J call TRBJ1-1, with TRBD1 matching over 7 bases. The germline gives CDR1 SGHNT, CDR2 YYREEE (reference sequence). The CDR3 has 14 residues. The V segment lost 5 bases and the J segment 0 bases; nucleotides outside the gene matches: 4. The CDR3 spells CASSFDRVNTEAFF. Here the CDR3 DNA reads TGTGCCAGCAGTTTTGACAGGGTGAACACTGAAGCTTTCTTT.

This clone was picked up a small number of times. The V and J genes are TRBV29-1 and TRBJ2-3; the match to TRBD2 covers 9 bases. The V gene's germline CDR1 is SQVTM and CDR2 ANQGSEA. J gave up 3 bases and V 2 bases, and 6 bases lay outside the gene matches. The CDR3 consists of 15 residues. The CDR3 here is CSVEKAGGSTDTQYF. Written as DNA, the CDR3 is TGCAGCGTTGAAAAGGCGGGAGGGAGTACAGATACGCAGTATTTT.

This clone appeared a few times. V usage is TRBV5-1 and J usage is TRBJ1-6; D possibly corresponds to TRBD1 (5 bases). Germline loops: CDR1 SGHRS, CDR2 YFSETQ. Trimming pared 0 bases from V and 6 bases from J, leaving 13 bases between. CDR3 length equals 16 residues. CDR3 amino acids: CASSLGLGQGNSPLHF. CDR3 nucleotide sequence: TGCGCCAGCAGCTTGGGGCTCGGGCAGGGTAATTCACCCCTCCACTTT.

The chain carries TRBV7-3 and TRBJ1-1; 12 bases are a match to TRBD1. There are 15 residues in the CDR3. Germline V gene data show CDR1 as SGHTA and CDR2 as FQGTGA. J lost 11 bases, V lost 1 base, and 8 bases had no gene match. The CDR3 loop is CASSLNSGTGGKAFF. In DNA form, the CDR3 reads TGTGCCAGCAGCTTAAACTCCGGGACAGGGGGCAAGGCTTTCTTT.

V is TRBV3-1 (or the pseudogene TRBV3-2) and J is TRBJ2-7; D perhaps matches TRBD2 (5 bases). Trimming pared 0 bases from V and 6 bases from J, leaving 12 bases between. CDR1 LGHDT and CDR2 YNNKEL come from the germline V gene (reference sequence). CDR3 length: 14 residues. The CDR3 spells CASSQETRLREQYF. Here the CDR3 DNA reads TGTGCCAGCAGCCAAGAAACTAGATTACGCGAGCAGTACTTC.

This clone showed up just once. The CDR3 DNA reads TGCGCCAGCAGCTTGGGGGGAAGCGGAGAGACCCAGTACTTC. This codes for CASSLGGSGETQYF. The chain uses TRBV5-1 and TRBJ2-5, with D possibly TRBD2 on 5 matching bases. This CDR3 comprises 14 residues. V was cut by 0 bases and J by 4 bases, with 10 bases left in between. Germline-derived CDR1 and CDR2 are SGHRS and YFSETQ. The full variable domain, in which reference TRBV5-1 and TRBJ2-5 provide the parts outside the CDR3, is KAGVTQTPRYLIKTRGQQVTLSCSPISGHRSVSWYQQTPGQGLQFLFEYFSETQRNKGNFPGRFSGRQFSNSRSEMNVSTLELGDSALYLCASSLGGSGETQYFGPGTRLLVL.

V is TRBV29-1 and J is TRBJ1-1; perhaps TRBD1 as D (5 bases). Germline values: CDR1 SQVTM, CDR2 ANQGSEA. The CDR3 extends over 12 amino acids. The V and J ends lost 1 base and 5 bases respectively, with 8 bases between them. The CDR3 DNA follows: TGCAGCGTTGAAGCCCGGGGGACTGAAGCTTTCTTT. It specifies CSVEARGTEAFF.

This rearrangement joins TRBV3-1 (or the pseudogene TRBV3-2) to TRBJ1-5; weak D call: TRBD1 (5 bases). The V and J ends lost 0 bases and 0 bases respectively, with 12 bases between them. Germline V gives CDR1 LGHDT, CDR2 YNNKEL (reference sequence). This CDR3 comprises 17 residues. As DNA, the CDR3 is TGTGCCAGCAGCCAAGATTGGTACAGGCATAGCAATCAGCCCCAGCATTTT. It yields the protein CASSQDWYRHSNQPQHF.

This chain links TRBV30 with TRBJ2-5; D gene ambiguous. The CDR3 contains 12 residues. Germline V lookup: CDR1 GTSNPN, CDR2 SVGIG (reference sequence). V lost 4 bases to trimming and J lost 5 bases, with 11 bases between them. The CDR3 here is CAWNVPGETQYF. The CDR3 nucleotides are TGTGCCTGGAATGTGCCCGGGGAGACCCAGTACTTC.

The chain uses TRBV7-3 and TRBJ2-3, with 9 bases that match TRBD2. V trimming: 1 base; J trimming: 0 bases; junction bases outside the gene matches: 2. Germline V gene sequence: CDR1 SGHTA, CDR2 FQGTGA. The length of the CDR3 is 16 residues. The CDR3 DNA reads as TGTGCCAGCAGCTTAATCCTAGCGGGGAGCACAGATACGCAGTATTTT. This gives the protein CASSLILAGSTDTQYF.

V usage is TRBV29-1 and J usage is TRBJ2-7; tentatively, D is TRBD2 (6 bases). Germline CDR1 and CDR2: SQVTM and ANQGSEA. V lost 1 base and J lost 5, with 18 bases in between. The CDR3 spans 15 residues. CDR3 sequence reads: CSVEGVNGRGDEQYF. The CDR3 coding sequence is TGCAGCGTTGAAGGGGTAAACGGGAGAGGGGACGAGCAGTACTTC.

CDR3 sequence reads: CASGRTGGLNEQFF. Written as DNA, the CDR3 is TGTGCCAGCGGGAGGACAGGGGGCCTCAATGAGCAGTTCTTC. J is TRBJ2-1 and V is TRBV7-3; 11 nucleotides line up with TRBD1. There are 14 residues in the CDR3. In germline, CDR1 is SGHTA, CDR2 FQGTGA. The J segment lost 6 bases and the V segment lost 8 bases, leaving 6 bases of the junction unmatched.

V and J are TRBV6-1 and TRBJ1-5; D is ambiguous. CDR1 and CDR2 from the germline V gene are MNHNS and SASEGT. Deletions cut 1 base from V and 2 bases from J, with 3 bases between. This CDR3 comprises 13 residues. The CDR3 DNA is TGTGCCAGCAGTGAAGAGCGCAATCAGCCCCAGCATTTT. Its translation is CASSEERNQPQHF.

The chain has TRBV28 and TRBJ2-7, with a weak D call TRBD1 (6 bases). The CDR3 has 14 residues. The germline CDR1 and CDR2 sequences are MDHEN and SYDVKM. Deletions cut 1 base from V and 6 bases from J, with 13 bases between. The CDR3 bases are TGTGCCAGCAGTTTATACAGGGATTTCGGCGAGCAGTACTTC. It codes for CASSLYRDFGEQYF.

The chain employs TRBV7-6 and TRBJ1-1, with 8 bases that match TRBD1. After removal of 2 bases from V and 3 bases from J, the junction contained 11 bases not matched to a gene. Germline lookup yields CDR1 SGHVS and CDR2 FNYEAQ. The CDR3 has 17 residues. CDR3 residues: CASSLTRQGIAYTEAFF. CDR3 sequence (DNA): TGTGCCAGCAGCTTAACCAGACAGGGGATAGCGTACACTGAAGCTTTCTTT.

This chain links TRBV5-4 with TRBJ1-2; possibly TRBD1 for D (6 bases). Germline values: CDR1 SGHNT, CDR2 YYREEE (reference sequence). V lost 0 bases, J lost 1 base, and 10 bases lay in between. The CDR3 is 15 residues long. CDR3 region: CASSLDPGVNYGYTF. Written as DNA, the CDR3 is TGTGCCAGCAGCTTGGATCCAGGGGTTAACTATGGCTACACCTTC.

This chain uses TRBV19 with TRBJ2-1, with 10 nucleotides matching TRBD2. The CDR3 extends over 15 amino acids. CDR1 and CDR2 (germline): LNHDA, SQIVND (reference sequence). J lost 6 bases, V lost 6 bases, and 8 bases had no gene match. This chain's CDR3 is CASSRESGRVNEQFF. CDR3 DNA sequence: TGTGCCAGTAGCCGTGAGAGCGGGAGGGTCAATGAGCAGTTCTTC. Combining the CDR3 with reference TRBV19 and TRBJ2-1 gives the whole variable domain DGGITQSPKYLFRKEGQNVTLSCEQNLNHDAMYWYRQDPGQGLRLIYYSQIVNDFQKGDIAEGYSVSREKKESFPLTVTSAQKNPTAFYLCASSRESGRVNEQFFGPGTRLTVL.

The chain combines TRBV6-6 with TRBJ1-5, with D tentatively TRBD1 (6 bases). The V gene lost 4 bases and the J gene lost 2 bases, with 12 bases spanning the gap. Germline V CDR1 and CDR2: MNHNY, SVGAGI (reference sequence). The CDR3 contains 15 residues. The CDR3 reads CASSSLRQGNQPQHF. DNA for the CDR3: TGTGCCAGCAGTTCCCTGCGACAGGGCAATCAGCCCCAGCATTTT.

On this clone itself: At the DNA level, this CDR3 is encoded by other sequences in the same sample as well. This sequence joins TRBV15 and TRBJ2-3; maybe TRBD2 (6 bases). V gave up 3 bases and J gave up 1 base, with 8 bases separating them. Germline CDR1 LNHNV, CDR2 YYDKDF (reference sequence). The CDR3 covers 14 residues. The chain's CDR3 is CATSRGGGTDTQYF. The CDR3 nucleotides read TGTGCCACCAGCAGGGGAGGAGGCACAGATACGCAGTATTTT.

The rearrangement links TRBV28 to TRBJ1-2; 9 nucleotides match TRBD1. The V and J ends lost 5 bases and 8 bases, in that order; junction bases with no gene match: 6. CDR1 and CDR2 (germline): MDHEN, SYDVKM. The length of the CDR3 is 13 residues. The CDR3 sequence is CASSPTGGAGYTF. The CDR3 nucleotides read TGTGCCAGCAGTCCCACAGGGGGCGCCGGCTACACCTTC.

V gene TRBV24-1 combines with J gene TRBJ2-1; the D is unclear. Germline loops: CDR1 KGHDR, CDR2 SFDVKD. V was shortened by 3 bases and J by 9 bases, with 11 bases between the two germline ends. The CDR3 extends over 13 amino acids. CDR3 in DNA: TGTGCCACCAGTGATCCGTATTTCGGTGAGCAGTTCTTC. It translates to CATSDPYFGEQFF.

The V and J genes are TRBV11-2 and TRBJ1-2, with D maybe TRBD1 (5 bases). Deletions cut 5 bases from V and 7 bases from J, with 20 bases between. The CDR3 has 15 amino acids. Germline V gene lookup returns CDR1 SGHAT and CDR2 FQNNGV. CDR3 bases: TGTGCCAGCAGCCCACCGACAGAAGTTGAGGCTGGCTACACCTTC. Translating it yields CASSPPTEVEAGYTF. Filled out from reference TRBV11-2 and TRBJ1-2, the complete variable domain reads EAGVAQSPRYKIIEKRQSVAFWCNPISGHATLYWYQQILGQGPKLLIQFQNNGVVDDSQLPKDRFSAERLKGVDSTLKIQPAKLEDSAVYLCASSPPTEVEAGYTFGSGTRLTVV.

J is TRBJ1-6 and V is TRBV30, with D maybe TRBD1 (6 bases). CDR3 length equals 14 residues. Germline V CDR1 and CDR2: GTSNPN, SVGIG (reference sequence). V was clipped by 3 bases and J by 7 bases, with 13 bases between them. Here the CDR3 reads CAWSPGGANSPLHF. Written as DNA, the CDR3 is TGTGCCTGGAGCCCTGGGGGGGCAAATTCACCCCTCCACTTT.

This clone appeared a single time. The chain is built from TRBV4-2 and TRBJ2-7; TRBD1 might be the D (6 bases). The germline V and J ends were trimmed by 4 bases and 2 bases, with 15 bases remaining between them. The CDR3 consists of 15 residues. Germline V gives CDR1 LGHNA, CDR2 YNFKEQ. The CDR3 protein is CASSPYRVQPYEQYF. The CDR3 bases are TGTGCCAGCAGCCCCTACAGGGTTCAACCCTACGAGCAGTACTTC.

J is TRBJ1-2 and V is TRBV7-2; 9 nucleotides agree with TRBD1. The V gene end was trimmed by 6 bases and the J gene end by 4 bases; junction bases not matched to a gene: 9. Germline-derived CDR1 and CDR2 are SGHTA and FQGNSA. The CDR3 is 15 residues long. The CDR3 nucleotides read TGTGCCAGCAGGGCCGGACAGGGGCAGGGCTATGGCTACACCTTC. Its translation is CASRAGQGQGYGYTF.